This note documents a single T cell receptor (beta chain) sequence. In the original analysis: Scientists estimated how many nucleated cells there were by amplifying reference gene primers. This table comes from immunoSEQ multiplex PCR, and its TCRdb copy is limited to in-frame clones, with some not included. V and J calls and clone size are as listed in that table; D and trimming were resolved from the DNA. The sample shows tens of thousands of clones, roughly 86% of them seen only once. Germline CDR1 SGHRS, CDR2 YFSETQ. Trimming left V 4 bases short and J 8 bases short, with 12 bases between. CDR3 size: 13 residues. The data were obtained in a study of blood T cell repertoires in COVID-19. Study-level background: Material from acute and convalescent COVID-19 was sourced from the United States, Italy and Spain. From T cells, B-cell-depleted T cells, or PBMCs came the material, which was cDNA or gDNA.

The sequenced sample was peripheral blood. The chain recombines TRBV5-1 with TRBJ1-4; D gene unclear. The receptor was isolated from a man between 60 and 70 years old with active or convalescent COVID-19. CDR3 nucleotide sequence: TGCGCCAGCAGCAACGAAGGCGGGGAAAAACTGTTTTTT. The encoded protein is CASSNEGGEKLFF.